What follows describes a single T cell receptor (beta chain). Its target is not known. The data belong to a study of graft-versus-host responses after intestinal transplantation. Whole-study results and caveats: After transplant, early declines in HvG clones were associated with peak levels of circulating GvH clones.

Per germline, CDR1 ENHRY and CDR2 SYGVKD. Trimming stripped 0 bases from V and 5 bases from J, with 14 bases between. The CDR3 has 15 residues. Assay: immunoSEQ multiplex PCR; the TCRdb copy retains only in-frame clones and omits some. The sample shows roughly 10,000 clones, over 90% of them seen only once. Sequenced here: PBMCs, sampled 8 days after intestinal transplant. The clonotype was recovered from a human patient who received an intestinal transplant, so some T cells may come from the graft donor. The chain combines TRBV10-3 with TRBJ2-7; D is ambiguous. The CDR3: CAISESYVAEDEQYF. DNA for the CDR3: TGTGCCATCAGTGAGTCGTACGTGGCCGAGGACGAGCAGTACTTC.